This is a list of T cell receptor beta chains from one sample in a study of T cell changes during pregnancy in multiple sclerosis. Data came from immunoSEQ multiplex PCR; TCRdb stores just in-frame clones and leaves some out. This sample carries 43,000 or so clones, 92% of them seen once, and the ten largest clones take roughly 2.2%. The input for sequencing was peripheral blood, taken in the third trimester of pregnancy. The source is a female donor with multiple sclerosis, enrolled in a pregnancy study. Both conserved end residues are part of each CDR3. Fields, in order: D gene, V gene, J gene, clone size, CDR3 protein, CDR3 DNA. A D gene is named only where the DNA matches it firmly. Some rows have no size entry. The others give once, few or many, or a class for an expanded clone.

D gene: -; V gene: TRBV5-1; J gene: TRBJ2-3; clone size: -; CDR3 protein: CASSLALYTDTQYF; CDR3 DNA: TGCGCCAGCAGCTTGGCCTTATACACAGATACGCAGTATTTT
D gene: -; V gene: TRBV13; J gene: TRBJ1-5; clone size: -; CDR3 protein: CASSLGSGCQPQHF; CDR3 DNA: TGTGCCAGCAGCTTAGGATCAGGTTGTCAGCCCCAGCATTTT
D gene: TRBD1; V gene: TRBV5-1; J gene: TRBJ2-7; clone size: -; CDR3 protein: CASSQGGTGYYEQYF; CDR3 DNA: TGCGCCAGCAGCCAGGGCGGGACAGGGTACTACGAGCAGTACTTC
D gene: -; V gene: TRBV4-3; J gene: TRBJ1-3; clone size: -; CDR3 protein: CASSQDRGAGNTIYF; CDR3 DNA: TGCGCCAGCAGCCAAGACAGGGGTGCGGGAAACACCATATATTTT
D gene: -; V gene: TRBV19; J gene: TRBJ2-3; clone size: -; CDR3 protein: CASSIYGSTDTQYF; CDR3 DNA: TGTGCCAGTAGTATATACGGGAGCACAGATACGCAGTATTTT
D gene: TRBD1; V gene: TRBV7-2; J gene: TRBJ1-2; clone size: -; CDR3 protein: CASSKRQGAEGYTF; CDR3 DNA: TGTGCCAGCAGCAAGCGACAGGGGGCGGAAGGCTACACCTTC
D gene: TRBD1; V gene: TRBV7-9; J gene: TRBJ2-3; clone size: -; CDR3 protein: CASSQRTTGTGVYADTQYF; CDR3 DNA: TGTGCCAGCAGTCAACGGACTACCGGGACAGGGGTTTACGCAGATACGCAGTATTTT
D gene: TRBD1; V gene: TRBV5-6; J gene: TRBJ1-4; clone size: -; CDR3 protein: CASSLVGSRGPNEKLFF; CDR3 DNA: TGTGCCAGCAGCTTGGTCGGTTCCAGGGGGCCTAATGAAAAACTGTTTTTT
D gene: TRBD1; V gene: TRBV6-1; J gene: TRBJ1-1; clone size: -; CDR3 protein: CASRDRTGAYTEAFF; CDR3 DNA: TGTGCCAGCAGGGACCGTACAGGGGCCTACACTGAAGCTTTCTTT
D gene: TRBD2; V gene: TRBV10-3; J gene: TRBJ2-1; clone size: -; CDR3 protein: CAISEGLAVSNEQFF; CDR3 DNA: TGTGCCATCAGTGAGGGGCTAGCGGTATCGAATGAGCAGTTCTTC
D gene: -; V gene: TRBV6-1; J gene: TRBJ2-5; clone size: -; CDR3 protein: CASKFGQPQETQYF; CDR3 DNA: TGTGCCAGCAAATTCGGACAGCCCCAAGAGACCCAGTACTTC
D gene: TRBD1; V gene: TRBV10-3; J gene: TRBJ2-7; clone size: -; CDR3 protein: CAISLDRVGEQYF; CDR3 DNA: TGTGCCATCAGTCTGGACAGGGTGGGGGAGCAGTACTTC
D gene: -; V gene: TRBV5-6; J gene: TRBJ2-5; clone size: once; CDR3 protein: CASSLGPGLMGTQYF; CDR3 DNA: TGTGCCAGCAGCTTAGGGCCGGGACTCATGGGGACCCAGTACTTC
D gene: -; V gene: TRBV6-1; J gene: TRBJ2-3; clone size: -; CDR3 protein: CASSGLDSPSTDTQYF; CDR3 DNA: TGTGCCAGCAGTGGCTTGGACAGCCCCAGCACAGATACGCAGTATTTT
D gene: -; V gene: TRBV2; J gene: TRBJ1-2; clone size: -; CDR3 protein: CASSERDTLGNYGYTF; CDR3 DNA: TGTGCCAGCAGTGAAAGGGACACCCTAGGGAACTATGGCTACACCTTC
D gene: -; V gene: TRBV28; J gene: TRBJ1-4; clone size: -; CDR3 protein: CASTRGGAEEKLFF; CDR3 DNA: TGTGCCAGCACTCGAGGGGGGGCAGAAGAAAAACTGTTTTTT
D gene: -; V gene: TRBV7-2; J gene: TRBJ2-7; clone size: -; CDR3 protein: CASSHRYSSYEQYF; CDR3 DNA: TGTGCCAGCAGCCACAGGTATAGCTCCTACGAGCAGTACTTC
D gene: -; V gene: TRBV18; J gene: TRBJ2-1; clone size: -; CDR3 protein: CASSPESGFSYNEQFF; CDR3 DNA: TGTGCCAGCTCACCCGAAAGCGGGTTCTCCTACAATGAGCAGTTCTTC
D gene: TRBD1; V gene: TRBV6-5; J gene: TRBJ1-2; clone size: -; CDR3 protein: CASRPGGDYGYTF; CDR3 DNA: TGTGCCAGCAGGCCAGGGGGCGACTATGGCTACACCTTC
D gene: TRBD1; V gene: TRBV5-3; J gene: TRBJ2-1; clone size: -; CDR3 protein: CARSSFGTGGDEQFF; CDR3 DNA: TGTGCCAGAAGCAGCTTTGGGACAGGTGGCGATGAGCAGTTCTTC
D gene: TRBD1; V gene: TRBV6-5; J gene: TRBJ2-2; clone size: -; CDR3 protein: CASSYGQGDTGELFF; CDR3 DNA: TGTGCCAGCAGTTACGGGCAGGGGGACACCGGGGAGCTGTTTTTT
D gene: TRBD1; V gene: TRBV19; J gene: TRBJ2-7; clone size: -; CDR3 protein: CASSIGTGSNEQYF; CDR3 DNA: TGTGCCAGTAGTATAGGGACAGGGTCCAACGAGCAGTACTTC
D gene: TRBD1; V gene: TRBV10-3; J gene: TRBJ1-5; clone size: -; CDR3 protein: CATQGGADQPQHF; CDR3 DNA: TGTGCCACCCAGGGGGGCGCGGATCAGCCCCAGCATTTT
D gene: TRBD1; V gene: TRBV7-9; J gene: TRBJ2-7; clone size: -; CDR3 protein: CASSPPGQGKDEQYF; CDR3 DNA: TGTGCCAGCAGCCCTCCGGGACAGGGGAAGGACGAGCAGTACTTC
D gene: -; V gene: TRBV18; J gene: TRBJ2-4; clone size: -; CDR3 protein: CASSPPERFLAKNIQYF; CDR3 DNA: TGTGCCAGCTCACCACCGGAGAGATTTCTAGCCAAAAACATTCAGTACTTC
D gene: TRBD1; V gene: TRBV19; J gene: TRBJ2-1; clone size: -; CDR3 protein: CASSATGFAYNEQFF; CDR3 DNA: TGTGCCAGTAGTGCGACAGGGTTTGCCTACAATGAGCAGTTCTTC
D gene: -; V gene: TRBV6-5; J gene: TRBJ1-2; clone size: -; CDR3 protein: CASSRDRISNYGYTF; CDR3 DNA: TGTGCCAGCAGTCGCGACAGGATATCTAACTATGGCTACACCTTC
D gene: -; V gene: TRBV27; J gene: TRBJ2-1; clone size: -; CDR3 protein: CASSLSRDNEQFF; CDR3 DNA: TGTGCCAGCAGTTTATCGAGGGACAATGAGCAGTTCTTC
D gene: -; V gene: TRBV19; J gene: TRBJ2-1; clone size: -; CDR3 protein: CASSIRGQPYNEQFF; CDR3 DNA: TGTGCCAGTAGTATTAGAGGACAACCCTACAATGAGCAGTTCTTC
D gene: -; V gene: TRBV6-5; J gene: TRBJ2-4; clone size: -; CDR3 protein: CASRGGLAKNIQYF; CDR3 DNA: TGTGCCAGCAGGGGGGGTCTAGCCAAAAACATTCAGTACTTC
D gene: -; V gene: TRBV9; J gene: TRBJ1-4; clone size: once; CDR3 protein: CASSLGQSTNEKLFF; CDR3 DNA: TGTGCCAGCAGTCTTGGACAGTCAACTAATGAAAAACTGTTTTTT
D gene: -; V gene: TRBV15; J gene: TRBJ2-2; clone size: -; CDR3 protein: CATSSRLARITGELFF; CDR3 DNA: TGTGCCACCAGCTCCCGCCTAGCGAGAATTACCGGGGAGCTGTTTTTT
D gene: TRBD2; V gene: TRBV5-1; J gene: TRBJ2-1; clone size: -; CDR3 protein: CASSYLRLAGGSVNEQFF; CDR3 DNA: TGCGCCAGCAGCTACCTTAGACTAGCGGGAGGGTCTGTCAATGAGCAGTTCTTC
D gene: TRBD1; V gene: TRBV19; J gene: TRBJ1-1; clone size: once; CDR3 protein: CASSPRTGAVEGNTEAFF; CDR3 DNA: TGTGCCAGTAGTCCACGGACAGGGGCGGTAGAAGGGAACACTGAAGCTTTCTTT
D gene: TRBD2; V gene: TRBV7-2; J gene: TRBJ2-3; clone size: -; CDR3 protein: CASSYSSGSLFTDADTQYF; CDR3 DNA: TGTGCCAGCAGCTACTCTAGCGGGAGCTTGTTTACCGACGCAGATACGCAGTATTTT
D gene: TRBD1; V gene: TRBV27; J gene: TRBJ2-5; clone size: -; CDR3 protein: CASSLWGTGAQKETQYF; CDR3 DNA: TGTGCCAGCAGTTTATGGGGGACAGGGGCCCAAAAAGAGACCCAGTACTTC
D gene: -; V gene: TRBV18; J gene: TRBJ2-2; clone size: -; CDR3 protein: CASTVAGTNTGELFF; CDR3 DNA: TGTGCCAGCACCGTCGCGGGAACGAACACCGGGGAGCTGTTTTTT